Sequencing of this T cell receptor beta chain was carried out in a study of memory CD4+ T cells and cytomegalovirus serostatus. About the study: Healthy Belgian adult donors included several CMV-positive and some 23 CMV-negative people.

Turning to this clone: Its antigen is unidentified.

Study conclusions and caveats: CMV serostatus prediction reached median AUC 0.95, or 0.91 with US-trained model.

Single viable CD3+CD4+CD8-CD45RO+ cells were sorted as the memory CD4+ T cells. After thawing, CD4+ T cells were positively selected. Profiling relied on immunoSEQ multiplex PCR, and the TCRdb table lists in-frame clones only, not all of them. The repertoire consists of 25,000 to 30,000 clones, with approximately 75% occurring once and the leading ten covering 1%. This clonotype was sampled from an adult in good health and CMV-seronegative. Specimen: memory CD4+ T cells from blood.

CDR3 in amino acids: CASKLNGYTF. As DNA, the CDR3 is TGTGCCAGCAAACTGAATGGCTACACCTTC. V is TRBV6-1 and J is TRBJ1-2; D gene uncertain. In germline, CDR1 is MNHNS, CDR2 SASEGT. V dropped 7 bases and J dropped 6 bases, with 6 bases sitting between them. This CDR3 is 10 amino acids long.